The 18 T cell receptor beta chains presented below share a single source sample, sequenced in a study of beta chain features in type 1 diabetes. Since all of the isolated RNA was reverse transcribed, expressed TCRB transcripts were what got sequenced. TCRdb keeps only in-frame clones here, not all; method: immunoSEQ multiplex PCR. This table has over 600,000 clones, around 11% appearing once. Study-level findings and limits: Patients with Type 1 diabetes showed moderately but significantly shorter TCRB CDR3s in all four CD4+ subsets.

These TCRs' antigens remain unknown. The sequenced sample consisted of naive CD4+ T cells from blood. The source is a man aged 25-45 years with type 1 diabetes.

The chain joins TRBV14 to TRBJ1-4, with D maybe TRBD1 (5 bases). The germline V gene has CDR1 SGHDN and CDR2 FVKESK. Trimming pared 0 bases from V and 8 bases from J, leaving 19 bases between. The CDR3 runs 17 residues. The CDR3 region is CASSQDSARQGVEKLFF. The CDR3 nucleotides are TGTGCCAGCAGCCAAGATTCGGCGCGGCAGGGAGTCGAAAAACTGTTTTTT.

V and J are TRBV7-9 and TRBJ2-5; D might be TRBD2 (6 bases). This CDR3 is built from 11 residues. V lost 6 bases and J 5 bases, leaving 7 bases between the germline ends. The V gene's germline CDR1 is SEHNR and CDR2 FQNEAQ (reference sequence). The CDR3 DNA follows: TGTGCCAGCAGGGCGGGGGAGACCCAGTACTTC. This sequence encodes CASRAGETQYF.

This CDR3 reads CASSLARALEDEKLFF. As DNA, the CDR3 is TGTGCCAGCAGCTTAGCTCGTGCGTTGGAAGACGAAAAACTGTTTTTT. This chain links TRBV7-9 with TRBJ1-4, with D unclear. Germline V gene lookup returns CDR1 SEHNR and CDR2 FQNEAQ (reference sequence). There are 16 residues in the CDR3. V lost 0 bases and J 8 bases, leaving 16 bases between the germline ends. Using reference TRBV7-9 and TRBJ1-4 for the parts outside the CDR3, the full variable domain is DTGVSQNPRHKITKRGQNVTFRCDPISEHNRLYWYRQTLGQGPEFLTYFQNEAQLEKSRLLSDRFSAERPKGSFSTLEIQRTEQGDSAMYLCASSLARALEDEKLFFGSGTQLSVL.

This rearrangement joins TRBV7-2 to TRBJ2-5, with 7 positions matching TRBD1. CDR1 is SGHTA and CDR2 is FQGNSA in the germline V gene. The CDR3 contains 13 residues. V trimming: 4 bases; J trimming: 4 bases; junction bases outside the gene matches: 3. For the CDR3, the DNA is TGTGCCAGCAGCTGGGGACAGAGAGAGACCCAGTACTTC. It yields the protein CASSWGQRETQYF.

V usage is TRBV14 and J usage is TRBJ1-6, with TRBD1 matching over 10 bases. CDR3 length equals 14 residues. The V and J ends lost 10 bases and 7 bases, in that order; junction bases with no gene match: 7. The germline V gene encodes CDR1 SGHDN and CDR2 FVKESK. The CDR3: CATKGDRGNSPLHF. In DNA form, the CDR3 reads TGTGCCACCAAAGGGGACAGGGGCAATTCACCCCTCCACTTT.

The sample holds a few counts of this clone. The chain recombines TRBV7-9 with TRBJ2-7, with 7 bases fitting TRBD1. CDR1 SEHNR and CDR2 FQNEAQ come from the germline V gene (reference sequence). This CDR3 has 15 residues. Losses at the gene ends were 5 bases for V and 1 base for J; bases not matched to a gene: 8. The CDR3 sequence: CASSTSRDSSYEQYF. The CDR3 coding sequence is TGTGCCAGCAGCACATCAAGGGACAGTTCCTACGAGCAGTACTTC.

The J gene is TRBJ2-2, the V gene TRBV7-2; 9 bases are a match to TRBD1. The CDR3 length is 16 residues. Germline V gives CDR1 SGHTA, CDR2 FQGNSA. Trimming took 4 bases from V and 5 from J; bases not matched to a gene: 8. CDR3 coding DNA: TGTGCCAGCAGCTCTGGGACAGGGACGGTGACCGGGGAGCTGTTTTTT. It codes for CASSSGTGTVTGELFF.

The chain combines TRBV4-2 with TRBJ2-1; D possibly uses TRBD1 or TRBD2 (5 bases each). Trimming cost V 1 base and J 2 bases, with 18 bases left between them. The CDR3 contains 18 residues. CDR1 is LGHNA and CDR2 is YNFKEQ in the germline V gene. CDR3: CASSQGPGQEGTYNEQFF. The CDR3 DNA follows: TGTGCCAGCAGCCAAGGCCCGGGCCAAGAGGGGACCTACAATGAGCAGTTCTTC.

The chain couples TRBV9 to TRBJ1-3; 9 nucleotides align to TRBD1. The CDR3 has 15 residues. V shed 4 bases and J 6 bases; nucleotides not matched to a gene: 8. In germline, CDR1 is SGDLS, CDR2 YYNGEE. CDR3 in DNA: TGTGCCAGCAGCCCTCCGGGACAGGGTACAAACACCATATATTTT. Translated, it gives CASSPPGQGTNTIYF.

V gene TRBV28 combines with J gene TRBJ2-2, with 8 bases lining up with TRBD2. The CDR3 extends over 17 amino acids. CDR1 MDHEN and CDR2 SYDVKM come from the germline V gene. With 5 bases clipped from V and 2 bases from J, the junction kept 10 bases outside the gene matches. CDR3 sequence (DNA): TGTGCCAGCAGTCCGCTGGGGCGGGGGGAAAACACCGGGGAGCTGTTTTTT. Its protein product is CASSPLGRGENTGELFF.

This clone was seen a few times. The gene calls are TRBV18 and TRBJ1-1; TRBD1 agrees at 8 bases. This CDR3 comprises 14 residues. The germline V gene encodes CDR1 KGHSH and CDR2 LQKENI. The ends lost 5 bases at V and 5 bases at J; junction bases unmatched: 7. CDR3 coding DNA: TGTGCCAGCTCAACGCTTACAGGGGGGACTGAAGCTTTCTTT. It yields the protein CASSTLTGGTEAFF.

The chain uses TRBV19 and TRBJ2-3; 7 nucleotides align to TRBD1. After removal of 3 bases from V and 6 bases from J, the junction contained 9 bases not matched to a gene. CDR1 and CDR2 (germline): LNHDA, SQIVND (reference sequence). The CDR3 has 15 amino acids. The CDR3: CASSIWGTAPDTQYF. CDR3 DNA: TGTGCCAGTAGTATCTGGGGGACAGCACCGGATACGCAGTATTTT.

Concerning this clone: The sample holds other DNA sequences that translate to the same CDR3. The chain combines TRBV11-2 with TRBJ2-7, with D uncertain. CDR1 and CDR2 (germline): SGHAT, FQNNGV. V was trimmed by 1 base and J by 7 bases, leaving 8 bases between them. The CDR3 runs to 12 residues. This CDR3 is CASSLGLGEQYF. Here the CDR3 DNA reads TGTGCCAGCAGCTTAGGGCTTGGAGAGCAGTACTTC.

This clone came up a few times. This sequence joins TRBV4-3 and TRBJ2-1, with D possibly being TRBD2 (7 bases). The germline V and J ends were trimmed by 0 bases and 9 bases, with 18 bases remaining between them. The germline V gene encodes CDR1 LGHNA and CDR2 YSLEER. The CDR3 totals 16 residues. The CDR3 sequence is CASSQDLAGALTEQFF. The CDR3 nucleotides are TGCGCCAGCAGCCAAGATCTGGCGGGGGCCCTTACTGAGCAGTTCTTC.

The CDR3 sequence: CASGPGQGVETQYF. Here the CDR3 DNA reads TGTGCCAGTGGACCGGGACAGGGTGTCGAGACCCAGTACTTC. The chain recombines TRBV19 with TRBJ2-5; 9 bases match TRBD1. This CDR3 spans 14 amino acids. Germline CDR1 is LNHDA and CDR2 is SQIVND (reference sequence). With V trimmed by 8 bases and J by 5 bases, 9 bases remained unmatched.

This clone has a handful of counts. CDR3 in DNA: TGTGCCATCAGTGAGTTTCGAGGGGCCCAGCCCCAGCATTTT. Translated: CAISEFRGAQPQHF. This chain connects TRBV10-3 to TRBJ1-5; TRBD1 might be the D (5 bases). The CDR3 runs to 14 residues. The germline V and J ends were trimmed by 1 base and 7 bases, with 11 bases remaining between them. CDR1 and CDR2 (germline): ENHRY, SYGVKD.

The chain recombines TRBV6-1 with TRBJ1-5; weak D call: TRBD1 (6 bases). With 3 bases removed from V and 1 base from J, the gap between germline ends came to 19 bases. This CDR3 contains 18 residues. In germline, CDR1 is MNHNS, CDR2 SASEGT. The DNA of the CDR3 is TGTGCCAGCAGTGACACCTATACAGGGTTTGTCAGCAATCAGCCCCAGCATTTT. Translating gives CASSDTYTGFVSNQPQHF.

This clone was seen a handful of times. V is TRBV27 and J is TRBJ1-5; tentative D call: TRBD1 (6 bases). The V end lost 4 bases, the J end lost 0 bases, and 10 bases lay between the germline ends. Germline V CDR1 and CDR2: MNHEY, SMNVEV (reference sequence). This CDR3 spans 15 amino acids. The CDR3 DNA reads TGTGCCAGCAGTTGGACAGCCGATAGCAATCAGCCCCAGCATTTT. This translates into CASSWTADSNQPQHF.